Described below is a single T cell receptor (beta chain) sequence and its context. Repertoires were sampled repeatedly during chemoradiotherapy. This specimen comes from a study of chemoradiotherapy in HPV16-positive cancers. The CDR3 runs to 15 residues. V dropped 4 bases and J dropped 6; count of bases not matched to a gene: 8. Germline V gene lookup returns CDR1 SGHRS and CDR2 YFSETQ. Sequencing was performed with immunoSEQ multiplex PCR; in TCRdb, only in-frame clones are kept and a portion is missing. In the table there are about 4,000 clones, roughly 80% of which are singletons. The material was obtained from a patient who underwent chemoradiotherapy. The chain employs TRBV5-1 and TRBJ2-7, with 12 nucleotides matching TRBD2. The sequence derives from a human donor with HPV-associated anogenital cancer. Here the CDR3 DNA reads TGCGCCAGCAGCGGATCCGGGACTAGCGGGTTCGAGCAGTACTTC. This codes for CASSGSGTSGFEQYF.